The source of this T cell receptor (beta chain) is a study of blood T cell repertoires in COVID-19. Study summary: Material from acute and convalescent COVID-19 was sourced from the United States, Italy and Spain. Sample material is recorded as cDNA or gDNA derived from T cells, B-cell-depleted T cells, or PBMCs.

The V end lost 1 base, the J end lost 2 bases, and 9 bases lay between the germline ends. This CDR3 has 14 residues. Germline CDR1 reads SGHNT; CDR2 reads YYREEE (reference sequence). Libraries were prepared by immunoSEQ multiplex PCR; TCRdb keeps only in-frame clonotypes and omits some of them. In the table there are under 200,000 clones, around 88% of which are singletons. The sequence was collected from an older woman who had recovered from COVID-19. The source material was peripheral blood. The chain employs TRBV5-4 and TRBJ2-5; the D is unclear. CDR3 DNA sequence: TGTGCCAGCAGCTTGCAGGATGAGCAAGAGACCCAGTACTTC. Protein: CASSLQDEQETQYF.